The next 8 T cell receptor beta chains were all read from a single sample in a study of CD8 T cells in ankylosing spondylitis. TCRdb processed the 5' RACE reads anew with MiXCR; each CDR3 protein has one entry. The table shows 150,000 to 200,000 distinct CDR3 sequences, with around a third occurring only once. Sequencing was carried out using synovial fluid, either unsorted or a sorted T cell fraction (not recorded which). The receptors come from a male donor with ankylosing spondylitis.

This clonotype was seen at least ten times. This chain uses TRBV18 with TRBJ1-5; no clear D gene. CDR1 KGHSH and CDR2 LQKENI come from the germline V gene. The CDR3 totals 13 residues. V shed 0 bases and J shed 6 bases, with 6 bases lying between them. Here the CDR3 reads CASSPPEGQPQHF. The CDR3 coding sequence is TGTGCCAGCTCACCACCGGAGGGTCAGCCCCAGCATTTT.

V and J are TRBV9 and TRBJ2-1; TRBD1 is a possible D gene (5 bases). The CDR3 length is 13 residues. CDR1 and CDR2 from the germline V gene are SGDLS and YYNGEE. V gave up 0 bases and J gave up 11 bases, with 12 bases separating them. DNA of the CDR3: TGTGCCAGCAGCGTAGCTACTGGGGCTCAGCAGTTCTTC. As protein: CASSVATGAQQFF.

V usage is TRBV6-2 or TRBV6-3 and J usage is TRBJ2-5; perhaps TRBD1 as D (5 bases). Germline V lookup: CDR1 MNHEY, CDR2 SVGEGT. This CDR3 contains 15 residues. V was clipped by 2 bases and J by 0 bases, with 10 bases between them. This chain's CDR3 is CASSYGDRDQETQYF. The CDR3 DNA reads as TGTGCCAGCAGTTACGGTGACAGAGACCAAGAGACCCAGTACTTC.

This clonotype was seen more than once but under ten times. The chain employs TRBV6-2 or TRBV6-3 and TRBJ1-5, with 8 bases lining up with TRBD1. CDR3 length: 21 residues. The junction had 24 bases not matched to a gene; V was cut back by 6 bases and J by 2 bases. In germline, CDR1 is MNHEY, CDR2 SVGEGT. CDR3 bases: TGTGCCAGCAGATCCGGGACAGGTGGCCAATCGACCGACCCCCGCAATCAGCCCCAGCATTTT. Translated, it gives CASRSGTGGQSTDPRNQPQHF.

The DNA for the CDR3 is TGTGCCAGCACCCCGATCGGGACAGGGTTCGAAAAACTGTTTTTT. Its protein product is CASTPIGTGFEKLFF. The chain has TRBV28 and TRBJ1-4; 9 nucleotides agree with TRBD1. Germline CDR1 is MDHEN and CDR2 is SYDVKM. The CDR3 runs to 15 residues. Germline trimming cut 7 bases from V and 8 bases from J; bases unmatched to any gene: 11.

The sample holds many counts of this clonotype. The chain carries TRBV12-3 or TRBV12-4 and TRBJ2-5; 10 nucleotides align to TRBD2. This CDR3 spans 14 amino acids. V was clipped by 6 bases and J by 9 bases; unmatched bases: 10. For the CDR3, the DNA is TGTGCCAGCAGCAAAGCGGGAGGGCCGACGGCCCAGTACTTC. It is translated as CASSKAGGPTAQYF.

V usage is TRBV2 and J usage is TRBJ2-2, with D hard to call. The CDR3 has 12 amino acids. V lost 6 bases, J lost 3 bases, and 5 bases lay in between. Germline-derived CDR1 and CDR2 are SNHLY and FYNNEI. CDR3 DNA sequence: TGTGCCAGCAGGCTCCACACCGGGGAGCTGTTTTTT. This translates into CASRLHTGELFF.

Ten or more counts support this clonotype. The chain employs TRBV5-5 and TRBJ2-4, with 8 bases lining up with TRBD2. After removal of 0 bases from V and 4 bases from J, the junction contained 3 bases not matched to a gene. The CDR3 runs to 15 residues. Per the germline V gene, CDR1 is SGHKS and CDR2 is YYEKEE (reference sequence). CDR3 in amino acids: CASSLVSGEKNIQYF. The CDR3 region has the DNA TGTGCCAGCAGCTTGGTTAGCGGGGAAAAAAACATTCAGTACTTC.